A selection of T cell receptor beta chains follows, all from one sample in a study of shared clonotypes between healthy human individuals. Profiling relied on immunoSEQ multiplex PCR, and the TCRdb table lists in-frame clones only, not all of them. The sample yields about 2 million clones, about 95% seen once. The sample consisted of naive CD8+ T cells sorted from blood. These receptors all come from a man between 18 and 29 years old in good health. Each CDR3 is given with its conserved first and last residue. The order of the fields is D gene, V gene, clone size, J gene, CDR3 protein, CDR3 DNA. A D gene is named only where the DNA matches it firmly. Clone sizes are given selectively: once, few, many, or a class where the clone is expanded.

d_call: NA
v_call: TRBV2
clone_size: NA
j_call: TRBJ1-1
cdr3_aa: CASPKQGWGKAFF
cdr3_nt: TGTGCCAGCCCAAAACAGGGTTGGGGGAAAGCTTTCTTT

d_call: TRBD1
v_call: TRBV2
clone_size: NA
j_call: TRBJ2-7
cdr3_aa: CASSAGQASYEQYF
cdr3_nt: TGTGCCAGCAGTGCGGGACAGGCCTCCTACGAGCAGTACTTC

d_call: NA
v_call: TRBV28
clone_size: NA
j_call: TRBJ1-2
cdr3_aa: CASSPPTGLYYGYTF
cdr3_nt: TGTGCCAGCAGTCCTCCGACAGGACTCTACTATGGCTACACCTTC

d_call: NA
v_call: TRBV11-2
clone_size: NA
j_call: TRBJ2-5
cdr3_aa: CASSLDWRETQYF
cdr3_nt: TGTGCCAGCAGCTTAGATTGGCGCGAGACCCAGTACTTC

d_call: NA
v_call: TRBV7-9
clone_size: NA
j_call: TRBJ1-1
cdr3_aa: CASSGRQVRTEAFF
cdr3_nt: TGTGCCAGCAGTGGGAGACAGGTTCGCACTGAAGCTTTCTTT

d_call: NA
v_call: TRBV5-4
clone_size: NA
j_call: TRBJ2-1
cdr3_aa: CASSAGLNEQFF
cdr3_nt: TGTGCCAGCAGCGCGGGTTTGAATGAGCAGTTCTTC

d_call: TRBD1
v_call: TRBV4-1
clone_size: once
j_call: TRBJ1-1
cdr3_aa: CASSARQGNTEAFF
cdr3_nt: TGCGCCAGCAGCGCCAGACAGGGGAACACTGAAGCTTTCTTT

d_call: NA
v_call: TRBV4-1
clone_size: NA
j_call: TRBJ1-1
cdr3_aa: CASSQGGNTEAFF
cdr3_nt: TGCGCCAGCAGCCAAGGTGGGAACACTGAAGCTTTCTTT

d_call: NA
v_call: TRBV27
clone_size: once
j_call: TRBJ1-6
cdr3_aa: CASRAGTSSFSYNSPLHF
cdr3_nt: TGTGCCAGCAGGGCCGGGACATCCTCCTTCTCCTATAATTCACCCCTCCACTTT

d_call: NA
v_call: TRBV19
clone_size: NA
j_call: TRBJ1-5
cdr3_aa: CASRVGGVGNQPQHF
cdr3_nt: TGTGCCAGTCGTGTTGGGGGAGTTGGCAATCAGCCCCAGCATTTT

d_call: TRBD1
v_call: TRBV29-1
clone_size: NA
j_call: TRBJ2-7
cdr3_aa: CSVEAGQGTYEQYF
cdr3_nt: TGCAGCGTTGAAGCGGGACAGGGGACCTACGAGCAGTACTTC

d_call: NA
v_call: TRBV19
clone_size: NA
j_call: TRBJ2-7
cdr3_aa: CASSIVSSGEQYF
cdr3_nt: TGTGCCAGTAGTATAGTGAGCTCAGGGGAGCAGTACTTC

d_call: NA
v_call: TRBV2
clone_size: NA
j_call: TRBJ2-1
cdr3_aa: CASSVDRFLGNEQFF
cdr3_nt: TGTGCCAGCAGTGTTGACAGGTTCCTCGGGAATGAGCAGTTCTTC

d_call: NA
v_call: TRBV7-2
clone_size: NA
j_call: TRBJ2-1
cdr3_aa: CASSSLLDWTQFF
cdr3_nt: TGTGCCAGCAGCTCCTTACTTGATTGGACGCAGTTCTTC

d_call: TRBD1
v_call: TRBV5-4
clone_size: NA
j_call: TRBJ1-2
cdr3_aa: CASSSAGGTGTYGYTF
cdr3_nt: TGTGCCAGCAGCTCAGCGGGGGGGACAGGAACCTATGGCTACACCTTC

d_call: NA
v_call: TRBV27
clone_size: NA
j_call: TRBJ2-3
cdr3_aa: CAIRSFPDTQYF
cdr3_nt: TGTGCCATCCGATCGTTCCCAGATACGCAGTATTTT

d_call: NA
v_call: TRBV7-9
clone_size: NA
j_call: TRBJ2-3
cdr3_aa: CASSSDNTQYF
cdr3_nt: TGTGCCAGCAGCTCCGATAATACGCAGTATTTT

d_call: TRBD1
v_call: TRBV5-8
clone_size: NA
j_call: TRBJ1-1
cdr3_aa: CASSPRDREGPEAFF
cdr3_nt: TGTGCCAGCAGCCCCCGGGACAGGGAAGGGCCTGAAGCTTTCTTT

d_call: TRBD2
v_call: TRBV27
clone_size: NA
j_call: TRBJ2-7
cdr3_aa: CASSSLAGEAYEQYF
cdr3_nt: TGTGCCAGCAGTTCCTTAGCGGGAGAGGCCTACGAGCAGTACTTC

d_call: TRBD1
v_call: TRBV5-5
clone_size: NA
j_call: TRBJ1-5
cdr3_aa: CASSWRQGAQPQHF
cdr3_nt: TGTGCCAGCAGCTGGCGACAGGGAGCTCAGCCCCAGCATTTT

d_call: NA
v_call: TRBV5-1
clone_size: NA
j_call: TRBJ1-2
cdr3_aa: CASSLVEGYGYTF
cdr3_nt: TGCGCCAGCAGCTTGGTAGAGGGGTATGGCTACACCTTC

d_call: NA
v_call: TRBV4-2
clone_size: NA
j_call: TRBJ1-1
cdr3_aa: CASSQEGENTEAFF
cdr3_nt: TGTGCCAGCAGCCAAGAAGGTGAGAACACTGAAGCTTTCTTT